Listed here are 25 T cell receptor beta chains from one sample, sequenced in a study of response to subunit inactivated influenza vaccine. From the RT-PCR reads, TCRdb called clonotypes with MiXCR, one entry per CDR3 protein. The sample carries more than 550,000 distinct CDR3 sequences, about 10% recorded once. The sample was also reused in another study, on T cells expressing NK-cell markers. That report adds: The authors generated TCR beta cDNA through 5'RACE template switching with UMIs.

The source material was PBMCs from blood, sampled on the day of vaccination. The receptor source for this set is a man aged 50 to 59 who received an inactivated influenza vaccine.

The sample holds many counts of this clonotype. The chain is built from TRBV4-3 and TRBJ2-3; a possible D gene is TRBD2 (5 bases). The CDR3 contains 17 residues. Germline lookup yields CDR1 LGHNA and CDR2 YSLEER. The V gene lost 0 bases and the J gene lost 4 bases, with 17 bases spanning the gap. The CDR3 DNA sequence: TGCGCCAGCAGCCAAGATGGCGGCACACGGGGATCAGATACGCAGTATTTT. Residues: CASSQDGGTRGSDTQYF.

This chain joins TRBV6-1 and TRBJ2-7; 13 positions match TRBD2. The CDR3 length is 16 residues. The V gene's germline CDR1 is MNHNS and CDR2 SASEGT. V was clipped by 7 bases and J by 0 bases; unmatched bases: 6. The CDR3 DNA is TGTGCCAGCAAGACTAGCGGGGGGACCAGCTCCTACGAGCAGTACTTC. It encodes CASKTSGGTSSYEQYF.

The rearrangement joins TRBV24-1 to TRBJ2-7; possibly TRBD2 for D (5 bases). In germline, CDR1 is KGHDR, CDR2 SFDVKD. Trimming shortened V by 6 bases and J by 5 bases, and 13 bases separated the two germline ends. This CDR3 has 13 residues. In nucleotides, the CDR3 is TGTGCCACCAGTCGGGGATTTGGCCACGAGCAGTACTTC. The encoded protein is CATSRGFGHEQYF.

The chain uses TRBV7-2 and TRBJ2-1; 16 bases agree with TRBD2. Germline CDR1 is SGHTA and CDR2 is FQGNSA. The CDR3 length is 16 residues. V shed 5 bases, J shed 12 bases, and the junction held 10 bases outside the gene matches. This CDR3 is CASSRGTSGRAKGQFF. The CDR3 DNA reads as TGTGCCAGCAGCCGTGGGACTAGCGGGAGGGCAAAGGGGCAGTTCTTC.

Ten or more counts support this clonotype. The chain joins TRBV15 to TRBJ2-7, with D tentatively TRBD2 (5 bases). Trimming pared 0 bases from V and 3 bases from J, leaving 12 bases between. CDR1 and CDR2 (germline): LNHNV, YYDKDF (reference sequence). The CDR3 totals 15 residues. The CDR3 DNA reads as TGTGCCACCAGCAGAGATGACGGAGGAGGCTACGAGCAGTACTTC. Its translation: CATSRDDGGGYEQYF.

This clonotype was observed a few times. The CDR3 loop reads CASSPPGLAGREQYF. CDR3 nucleotides: TGTGCCAGCAGTCCCCCGGGACTAGCGGGCAGGGAGCAGTACTTC. This rearrangement joins TRBV6-2 or TRBV6-3 to TRBJ2-7, with 12 bases fitting TRBD2. V lost 5 bases, J lost 7 bases, and 9 bases stayed unmatched. Germline CDR1 reads MNHEY; CDR2 reads SVGEGT. The length of the CDR3 is 15 residues.

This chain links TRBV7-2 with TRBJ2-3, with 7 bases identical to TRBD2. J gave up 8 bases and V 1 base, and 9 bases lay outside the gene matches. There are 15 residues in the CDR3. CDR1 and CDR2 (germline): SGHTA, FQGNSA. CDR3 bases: TGTGCCAGCAGCTTAGTCGCGAGCGGGGACTCTACGCAGTATTTT. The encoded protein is CASSLVASGDSTQYF.

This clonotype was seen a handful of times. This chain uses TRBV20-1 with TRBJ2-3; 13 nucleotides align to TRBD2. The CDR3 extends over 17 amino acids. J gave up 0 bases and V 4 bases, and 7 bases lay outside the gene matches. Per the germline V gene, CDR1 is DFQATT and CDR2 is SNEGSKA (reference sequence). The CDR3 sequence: CSATRTSGRLSTDTQYF. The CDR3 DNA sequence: TGCAGTGCTACCAGGACTAGCGGGAGATTGAGCACAGATACGCAGTATTTT.

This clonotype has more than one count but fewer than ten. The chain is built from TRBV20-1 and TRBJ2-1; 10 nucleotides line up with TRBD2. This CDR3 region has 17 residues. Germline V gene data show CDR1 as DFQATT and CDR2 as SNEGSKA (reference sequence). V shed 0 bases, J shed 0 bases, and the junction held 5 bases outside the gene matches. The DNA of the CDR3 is TGCAGTGCTAGAGACCTATCTAGCGGGAGCTCCTACAATGAGCAGTTCTTC. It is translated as CSARDLSSGSSYNEQFF.

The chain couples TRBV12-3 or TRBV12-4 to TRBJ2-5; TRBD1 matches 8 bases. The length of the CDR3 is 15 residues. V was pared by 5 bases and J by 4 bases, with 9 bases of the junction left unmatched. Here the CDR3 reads CASSLRGLTLETQYF. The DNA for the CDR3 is TGTGCCAGCAGTCTCAGGGGGCTTACTCTAGAGACCCAGTACTTC.

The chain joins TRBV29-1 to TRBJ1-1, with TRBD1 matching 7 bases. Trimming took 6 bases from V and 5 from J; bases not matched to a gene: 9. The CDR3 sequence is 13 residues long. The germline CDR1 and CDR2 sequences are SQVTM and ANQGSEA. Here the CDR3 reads CSVLDRIYTEAFF. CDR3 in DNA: TGCAGCGTCCTGGACAGGATCTATACTGAAGCTTTCTTT.

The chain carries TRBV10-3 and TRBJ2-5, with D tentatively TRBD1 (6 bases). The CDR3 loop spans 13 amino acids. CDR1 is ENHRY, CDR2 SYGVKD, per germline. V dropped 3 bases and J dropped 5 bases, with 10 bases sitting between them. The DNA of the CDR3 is TGTGCCATCAGTGATGCAGGGGAGGAGACCCAGTACTTC. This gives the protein CAISDAGEETQYF.

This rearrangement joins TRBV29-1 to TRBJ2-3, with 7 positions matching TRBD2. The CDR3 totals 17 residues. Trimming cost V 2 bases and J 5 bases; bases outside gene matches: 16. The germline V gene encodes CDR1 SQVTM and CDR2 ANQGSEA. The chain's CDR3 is CSVEPYPPGGLGDTQYF. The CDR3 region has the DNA TGCAGCGTTGAACCTTACCCCCCGGGAGGTCTCGGAGATACGCAGTATTTT.

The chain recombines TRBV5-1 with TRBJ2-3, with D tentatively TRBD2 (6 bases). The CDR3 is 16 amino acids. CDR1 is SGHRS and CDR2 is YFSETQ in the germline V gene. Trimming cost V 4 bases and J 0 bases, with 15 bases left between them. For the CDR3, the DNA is TGCGCCAGCAGCGGTGGGGGACTCACTAGCACAGATACGCAGTATTTT. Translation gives CASSGGGLTSTDTQYF.

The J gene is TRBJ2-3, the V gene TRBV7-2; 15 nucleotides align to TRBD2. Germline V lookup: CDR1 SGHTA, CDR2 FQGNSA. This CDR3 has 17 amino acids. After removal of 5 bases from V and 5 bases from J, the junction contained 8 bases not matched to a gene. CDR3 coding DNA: TGTGCCAGCAGCAGCCGGACTAGCGGGGGGGCGGGAGATACGCAGTATTTT. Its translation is CASSSRTSGGAGDTQYF.

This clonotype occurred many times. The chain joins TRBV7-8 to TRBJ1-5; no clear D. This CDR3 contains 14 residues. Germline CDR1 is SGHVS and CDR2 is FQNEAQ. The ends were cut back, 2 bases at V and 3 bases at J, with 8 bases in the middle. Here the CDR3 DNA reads TGTGCCAGCAGCTTAAGTCCCTACAATCAGCCCCAGCATTTT. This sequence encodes CASSLSPYNQPQHF.

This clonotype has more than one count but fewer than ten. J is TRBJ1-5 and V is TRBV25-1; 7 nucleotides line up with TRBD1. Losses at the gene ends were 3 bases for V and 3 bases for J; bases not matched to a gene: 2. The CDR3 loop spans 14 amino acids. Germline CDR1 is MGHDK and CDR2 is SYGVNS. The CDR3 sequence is CASSEQGDNQPQHF. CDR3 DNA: TGTGCCAGCAGTGAGCAGGGGGACAATCAGCCCCAGCATTTT.

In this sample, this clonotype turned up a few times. CDR3 nucleotide sequence: TGCGCCAGCAGCTTGGAAGGGACTCCCTACAATGAGCAGTTCTTC. This codes for CASSLEGTPYNEQFF. This chain joins TRBV5-1 and TRBJ2-1; maybe TRBD2 (6 bases). Germline V gene data show CDR1 as SGHRS and CDR2 as YFSETQ. The V gene lost 0 bases and the J gene lost 2 bases, with 9 bases spanning the gap. This CDR3 has 15 amino acids.

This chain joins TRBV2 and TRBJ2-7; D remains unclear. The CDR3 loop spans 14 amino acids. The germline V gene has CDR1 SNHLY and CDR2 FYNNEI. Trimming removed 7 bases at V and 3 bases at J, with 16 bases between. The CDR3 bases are TGTGCCAGCACTGAGTCTTGGGGTGTCTACGAGCAGTACTTC. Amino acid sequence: CASTESWGVYEQYF. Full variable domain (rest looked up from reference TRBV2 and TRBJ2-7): EPEVTQTPSHQVTQMGQEVILRCVPISNHLYFYWYRQILGQKVEFLVSFYNNEISEKSEIFDDQFSVERPDGSNFTLKIRSTKLEDSAMYFCASTESWGVYEQYFGPGTRLTVT.

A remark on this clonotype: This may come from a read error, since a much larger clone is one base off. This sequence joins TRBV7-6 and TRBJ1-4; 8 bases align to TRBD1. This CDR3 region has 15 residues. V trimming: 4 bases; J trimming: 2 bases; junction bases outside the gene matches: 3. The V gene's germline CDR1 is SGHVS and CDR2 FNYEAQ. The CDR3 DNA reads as TGTGCCAGCAGCTCCCGACAGGGGACTAATGAAAAACTGTTTTTT. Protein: CASSSRQGTNEKLFF. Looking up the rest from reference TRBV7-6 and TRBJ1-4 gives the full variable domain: GAGVSQSPRYKVTKRGQDVALRCDPISGHVSLYWYRQALGQGPEFLTYFNYEAQQDKSGLPNDRFSAERPEGSISTLTIQRTEQRDSAMYRCASSSRQGTNEKLFFGSGTQLSVL.

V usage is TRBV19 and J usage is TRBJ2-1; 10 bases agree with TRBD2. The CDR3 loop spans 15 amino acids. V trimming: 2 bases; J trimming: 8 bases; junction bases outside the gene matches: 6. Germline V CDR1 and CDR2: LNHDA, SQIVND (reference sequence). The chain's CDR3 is CASSIRASGSYEQFF. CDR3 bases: TGTGCCAGTAGTATACGGGCTAGCGGGAGCTATGAGCAGTTCTTC.

The CDR3 spells CASSRQTSTGGVQETQYF. The CDR3 nucleotides read TGTGCCAGCAGCCGACAAACCTCGACAGGGGGAGTCCAAGAGACCCAGTACTTC. V and J are TRBV28 and TRBJ2-5; 9 nucleotides line up with TRBD1. The CDR3 has 18 residues. Germline lookup yields CDR1 MDHEN and CDR2 SYDVKM. V gave up 6 bases and J gave up 1 base; unmatched junction bases: 15.

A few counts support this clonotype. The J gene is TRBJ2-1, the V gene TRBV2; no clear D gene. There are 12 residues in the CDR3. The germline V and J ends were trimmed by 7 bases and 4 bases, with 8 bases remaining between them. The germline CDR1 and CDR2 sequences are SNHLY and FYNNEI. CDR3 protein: CASTGGYNEQFF. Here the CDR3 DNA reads TGTGCCAGCACGGGCGGTTACAATGAGCAGTTCTTC. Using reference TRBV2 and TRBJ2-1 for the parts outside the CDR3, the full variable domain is EPEVTQTPSHQVTQMGQEVILRCVPISNHLYFYWYRQILGQKVEFLVSFYNNEISEKSEIFDDQFSVERPDGSNFTLKIRSTKLEDSAMYFCASTGGYNEQFFGPGTRLTVL.

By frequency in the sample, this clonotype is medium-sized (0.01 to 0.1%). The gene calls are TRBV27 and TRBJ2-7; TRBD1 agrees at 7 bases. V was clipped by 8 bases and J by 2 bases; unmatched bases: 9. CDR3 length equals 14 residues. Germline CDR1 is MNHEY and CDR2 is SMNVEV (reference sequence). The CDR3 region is CASGQRDRAYEQYF. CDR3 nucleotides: TGTGCCAGCGGCCAACGGGACAGAGCCTACGAGCAGTACTTC.

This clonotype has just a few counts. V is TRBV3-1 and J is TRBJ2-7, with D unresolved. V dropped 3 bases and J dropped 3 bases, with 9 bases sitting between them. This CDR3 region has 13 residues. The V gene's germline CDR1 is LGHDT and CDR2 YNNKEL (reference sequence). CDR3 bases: TGTGCCAGCAGCCATGGCCAGATCTACGAGCAGTACTTC. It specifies CASSHGQIYEQYF.